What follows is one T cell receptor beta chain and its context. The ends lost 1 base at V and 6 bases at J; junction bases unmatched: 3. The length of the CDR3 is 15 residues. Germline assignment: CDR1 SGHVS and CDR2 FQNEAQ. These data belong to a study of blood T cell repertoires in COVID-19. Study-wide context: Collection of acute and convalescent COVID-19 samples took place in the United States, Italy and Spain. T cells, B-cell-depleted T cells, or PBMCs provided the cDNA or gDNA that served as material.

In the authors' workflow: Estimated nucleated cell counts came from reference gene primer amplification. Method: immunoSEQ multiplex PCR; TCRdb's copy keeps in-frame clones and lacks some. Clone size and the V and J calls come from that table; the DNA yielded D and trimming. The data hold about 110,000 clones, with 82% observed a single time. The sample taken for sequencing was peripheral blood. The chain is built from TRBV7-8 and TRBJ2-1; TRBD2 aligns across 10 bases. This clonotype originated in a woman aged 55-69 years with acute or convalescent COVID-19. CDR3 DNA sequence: TGTGCCAGCAGCTTAGAGCGGGGGGGCATCAATGAGCAGTTCTTC. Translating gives CASSLERGGINEQFF.